The clone carrying this T cell receptor beta chain was counted once. The sample's time point: pre-treatment sample, taken before nivolumab and TIL therapy. Enrollment ran from late 2017 to January 2020. The CDR3 has 16 residues. The trim removed 5 bases at V and 0 bases at J, leaving 5 bases unmatched. Germline V gene lookup returns CDR1 MNHNY and CDR2 SVGAGI (reference sequence). This specimen comes from a study of TIL therapy for anti-PD-1-resistant metastatic lung cancer. Study context: Median tumor PD-L1 proportion score was about 5.9%.

The libraries were made with immunoSEQ v3. The repertoire was sequenced with immunoSEQ multiplex PCR; TCRdb's copy has only in-frame clones and lacks some. The sample includes approximately 50,000 clones, around three quarters seen only once; the top ten take roughly 16%. The genes are TRBV6-6 and TRBJ2-1, with 9 bases that match TRBD2. The sequence derives from a man between 65 and 85 years old with non-small cell lung cancer. The sequenced sample was blood, obtained at baseline. The CDR3 DNA reads as TGTGCCAGCAGTAAGGGACTAGCTAGCTCCTACAATGAGCAGTTCTTC. It translates to CASSKGLASSYNEQFF.